The clone carrying this T cell receptor beta chain is categorized as medium-sized. Per the original methods: Estimated nucleated cell counts came from reference gene primer amplification. Profiled with immunoSEQ multiplex PCR; TCRdb holds only in-frame clones, not every one. The DNA was the basis for D and trimming; V, J and clone size are from that table. The table lists 55,000 to 75,000 clones, about 87% of them singletons. V shed 2 bases, J shed 6 bases, and the junction held 9 bases outside the gene matches. The germline gives CDR1 MNHEY, CDR2 SVGEGT. This CDR3 comprises 15 residues. This entry belongs to a study of blood T cell repertoires in COVID-19. Background on the study: Donors in the United States, Italy and Spain gave samples during acute or convalescent COVID-19. Sources were T cells, B-cell-depleted T cells, or PBMCs; the material itself was cDNA or gDNA.

The chain joins TRBV6-2 or TRBV6-3 to TRBJ2-7, with TRBD2 matching over 8 bases. The source is a human donor with active COVID-19. The donor label of this sample is uncertain. Sequences were obtained from peripheral blood. CDR3 in DNA: TGTGCCAGCAGTTACCTAACTAGCGGCCTTTCCGAGCAGTACTTC. Translation: CASSYLTSGLSEQYF.